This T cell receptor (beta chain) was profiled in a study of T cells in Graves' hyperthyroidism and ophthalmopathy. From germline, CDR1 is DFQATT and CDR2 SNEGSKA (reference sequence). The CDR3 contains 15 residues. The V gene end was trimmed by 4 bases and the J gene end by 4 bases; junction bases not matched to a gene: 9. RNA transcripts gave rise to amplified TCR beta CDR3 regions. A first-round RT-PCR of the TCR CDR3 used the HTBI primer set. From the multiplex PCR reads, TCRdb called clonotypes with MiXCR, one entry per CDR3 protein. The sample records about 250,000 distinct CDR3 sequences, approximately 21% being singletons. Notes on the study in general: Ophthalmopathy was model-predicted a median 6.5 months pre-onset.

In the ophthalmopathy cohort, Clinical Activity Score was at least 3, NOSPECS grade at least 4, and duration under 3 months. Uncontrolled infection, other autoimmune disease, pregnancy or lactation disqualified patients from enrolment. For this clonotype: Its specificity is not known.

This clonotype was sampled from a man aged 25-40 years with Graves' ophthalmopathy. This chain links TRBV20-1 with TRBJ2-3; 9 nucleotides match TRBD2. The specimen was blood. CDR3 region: CSATLASGKADTQYF. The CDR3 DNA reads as TGCAGTGCTACCCTGGCTAGCGGGAAGGCAGATACGCAGTATTTT.